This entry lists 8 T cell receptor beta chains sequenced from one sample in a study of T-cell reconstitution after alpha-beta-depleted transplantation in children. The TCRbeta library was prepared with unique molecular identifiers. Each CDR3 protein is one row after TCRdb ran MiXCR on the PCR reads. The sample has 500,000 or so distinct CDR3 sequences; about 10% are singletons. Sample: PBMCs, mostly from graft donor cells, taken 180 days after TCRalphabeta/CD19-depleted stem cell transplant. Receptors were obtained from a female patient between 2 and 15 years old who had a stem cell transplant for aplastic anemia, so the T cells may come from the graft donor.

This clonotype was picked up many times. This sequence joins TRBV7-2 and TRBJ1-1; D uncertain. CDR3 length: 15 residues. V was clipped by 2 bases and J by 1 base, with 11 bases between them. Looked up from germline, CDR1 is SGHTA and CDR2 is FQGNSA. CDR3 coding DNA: TGTGCCAGCAGCTTAAGGGTGAGCGCGAACACTGAAGCTTTCTTT. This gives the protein CASSLRVSANTEAFF.

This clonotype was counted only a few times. The DNA for the CDR3 is TGTGCCAGCAGTCCCGCCCCCCAGGGGACCCACGAGCAGTACTTC. It specifies CASSPAPQGTHEQYF. This chain joins TRBV28 and TRBJ2-7; D might be TRBD1 (6 bases). The germline V and J ends were trimmed by 5 bases and 5 bases, with 19 bases remaining between them. The CDR3 consists of 15 residues. Germline lookup yields CDR1 MDHEN and CDR2 SYDVKM.

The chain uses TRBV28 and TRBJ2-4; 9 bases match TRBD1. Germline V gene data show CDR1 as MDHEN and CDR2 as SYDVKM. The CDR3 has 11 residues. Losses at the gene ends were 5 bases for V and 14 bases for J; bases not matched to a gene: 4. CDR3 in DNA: TGTGCCAGCAGTGTCCGGGACAGGGAGTACTTC. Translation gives CASSVRDREYF.

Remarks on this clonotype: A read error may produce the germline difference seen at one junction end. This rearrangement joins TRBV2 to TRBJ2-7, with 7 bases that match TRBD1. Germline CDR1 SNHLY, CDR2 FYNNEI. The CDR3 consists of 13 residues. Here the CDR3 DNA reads TGTGCCGGCAGGGTCACAGGGGACTACGAGCAGTACTTC. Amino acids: CAGRVTGDYEQYF.

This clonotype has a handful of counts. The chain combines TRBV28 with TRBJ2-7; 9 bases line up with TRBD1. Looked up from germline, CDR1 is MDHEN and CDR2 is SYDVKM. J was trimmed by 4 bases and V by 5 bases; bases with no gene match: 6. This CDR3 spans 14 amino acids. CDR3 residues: CASSRDRGMYEQYF. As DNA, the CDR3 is TGTGCCAGCAGTAGAGACAGGGGGATGTACGAGCAGTACTTC.

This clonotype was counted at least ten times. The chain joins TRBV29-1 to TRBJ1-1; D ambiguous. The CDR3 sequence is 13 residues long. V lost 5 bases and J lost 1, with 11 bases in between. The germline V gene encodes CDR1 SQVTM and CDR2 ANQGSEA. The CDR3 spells CSVQSAENTEAFF. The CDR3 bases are TGCAGCGTTCAAAGCGCCGAGAACACTGAAGCTTTCTTT.

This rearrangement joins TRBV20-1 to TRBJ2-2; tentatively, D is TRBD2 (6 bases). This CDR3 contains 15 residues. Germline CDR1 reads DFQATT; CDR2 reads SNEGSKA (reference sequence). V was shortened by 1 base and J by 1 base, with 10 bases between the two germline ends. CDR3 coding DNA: TGCAGTGCTAGAGGCGGGAAGGGGAACACCGGGGAGCTGTTTTTT. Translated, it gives CSARGGKGNTGELFF.

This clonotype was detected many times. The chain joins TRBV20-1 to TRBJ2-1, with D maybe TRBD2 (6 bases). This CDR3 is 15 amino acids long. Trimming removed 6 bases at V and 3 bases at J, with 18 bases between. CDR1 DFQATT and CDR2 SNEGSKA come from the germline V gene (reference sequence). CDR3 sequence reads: CSAPDGTVNYNEQFF. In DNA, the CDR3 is TGCAGTGCCCCTGACGGGACTGTAAACTACAATGAGCAGTTCTTC.